The rows below give T cell receptor beta chains drawn from one sample of a study of OX40 agonist ivuxolimab in advanced cancers. Clones were sequenced by immunoSEQ multiplex PCR, and TCRdb holds only the in-frame ones, with some missing. This table has roughly 22,000 clones, about 86% appearing once. The sequencing here drew on CD4+ or CD8+ T cells sorted from blood, taken in a trial of the OX40 agonist ivuxolimab. Every receptor here comes from an adult with an advanced solid tumor such as melanoma, head and neck, liver or kidney cancer. CDR3s leave out the opening cysteine and the closing phenylalanine or tryptophan. The D gene is left open where the match is weak. Clone size is not always given. Where it is, it says once, few, many or a class for expanded clones.

v_call	clone_size	d_call	cdr3_aa
TRBV15	.	.	ATSRGARRYNEQF
TRBV7-2	.	.	ASSFSGFYEQY
TRBV9	.	TRBD2	ASSPPSGGRSNEQF
TRBV7-2	.	.	ASSQDRLQLLTMGYT
TRBV11-2	.	.	ASSLGQGPGELF
TRBV19	.	.	ASSTTDGTPEQY
TRBV9	.	TRBD2	ASSVEVSGGPQETQY
TRBV19	.	TRBD2	ASSIRTSGETQY
TRBV29-1	once	TRBD1	SVSPGQGAEAF
TRBV27	.	.	ASSLWGPAGELF
TRBV7-6	.	.	ASSLRISDSPLH
TRBV11-2	.	.	ASSLGGQNYEQY
TRBV1	.	.	TSSQERKWPESYEQY
TRBV5-1	.	.	ASSLALGAGSYEQY
TRBV7-9	.	TRBD1	ASRLAGQGSSEQY
TRBV9	.	.	ASSHQGYSYNEQF
TRBV5-8	.	.	ASSRTGRNEQF
TRBV11-2	.	TRBD2	ASSLGTLAGYEQF
TRBV7-2	.	.	ASSLSISYNEQF
TRBV7-2	.	.	ASSLVVFYEQY
TRBV29-1	large	.	SAETNREAF
TRBV30	few	.	AWSVLKGTEAF
TRBV13	.	.	ASSSPRETNNEQF
TRBV5-1	.	.	ASSFFGDPYEQY
TRBV4-2	.	TRBD2	ASSQGVGGPYEQY
TRBV28	.	.	ASSSKSSIPYNEQF
TRBV11-3	.	TRBD2	ASRKPGLAGVGEQF
TRBV28	.	.	ASSLGGEQF
TRBV15	.	.	ATSRGGGGSNQPQH
TRBV21-1	few	.	ASSSGTGNEQY
TRBV7-2	once	.	ASSLAGHSQETQY
TRBV6-5	.	.	ASSFTPRDEQF
TRBV10-3	few	TRBD2	ATSASSGTYEQY
TRBV4-3	medium-sized	TRBD1	ASSLAATGSDTQY
TRBV9	.	TRBD1	ASSVGQGLDLGDTQY
TRBV21-1	.	.	ASSKLLGGSPFYEQY
TRBV13	.	.	ASSWAYEQY
TRBV10-2	.	.	ASSDEWGGELF
TRBV10-2	.	.	ASSESWVGGNQPQH
TRBV18	.	.	ASSPANGATNEKLF
TRBV28	.	.	ASSFLRGTHNEQF
TRBV2	.	.	ASREAYNEQF
TRBV27	.	TRBD2	ASSLGLAGDYEQY
TRBV27	few	.	ASSLSPRGEGYT
TRBV29-1	.	TRBD2	SVVPGTSGTYEQY
TRBV7-8	once	.	ASSLDGPSYEQY
TRBV27	.	.	ASSMASAYNEQF
TRBV11-3	.	.	ASSLTEEETQY
TRBV10-1	once	TRBD2	ASSESASGPSSYNEQF
TRBV2	.	.	ASKGPGSYNSPLH
TRBV25-1	.	TRBD2	ASSEYFQGLAINEQF
TRBV25-1	once	.	ASSEGATNEKLF